Listed below are T cell receptor beta chains from one sample, sequenced in a study of T cell responses to AZD1222 COVID-19 vaccine. TCRdb's table, derived via immunoSEQ multiplex PCR, lists solely in-frame clones and lacks some. The profile shows about 76,000 clones, more than 90% of them singletons. This sample comprised peripheral blood, obtained on day 0 of AZD1222 vaccination. These TCRs come from an adult in good health. The CDR3 runs from the conserved cysteine through the conserved F or W. The order of the fields is J gene, clone size, V gene, CDR3 length, D gene, CDR3 DNA, CDR3 protein. A D gene is named only where the DNA matches it firmly. Rows may omit the clone size; those that give it use once, few, many or a size class.

>TRBJ1-1|once|TRBV7-8|14|-
TGTGCCAGCAGCTTAGTGTCAGGGAACACTGAAGCTTTCTTT
CASSLVSGNTEAFF
>TRBJ1-2|few|TRBV24-1|22|-
TGTGCCACCAGTGATTTTATTCAGGCGTTCTGGCCAGGGGTGAAGGGCGACGATGGCTACACCTTC
CATSDFIQAFWPGVKGDDGYTF
>TRBJ2-4|-|TRBV9|16|-
TGTGCCAGCAGCGTAGGATCCCCGGGGACCAAAAACATTCAGTACTTC
CASSVGSPGTKNIQYF
>TRBJ1-2|few|TRBV5-1|13|TRBD1
TGCGCCAGCACCTCGACAGGACAGGGGTTCTACACCTTC
CASTSTGQGFYTF
>TRBJ2-5|-|TRBV4-1|16|TRBD2
TGCGCCAGCAGCCAAGAACCCGGGACTAGCGGAGAGACCCAGTACTTC
CASSQEPGTSGETQYF
>TRBJ2-3|-|TRBV7-3|14|-
TGTGCCAGCAGCTTGACTACTAGCACAGATACGCAGTATTTT
CASSLTTSTDTQYF
>TRBJ1-1|-|TRBV6-4|13|-
TGTGCCAGCAGTGATACATTGAACACTGAAGCTTTCTTT
CASSDTLNTEAFF
>TRBJ1-5|once|TRBV5-1|14|TRBD1
TGCGCCAGCAGCTCCGGGACAGGCAATCAGCCCCAGCATTTT
CASSSGTGNQPQHF
>TRBJ2-3|-|TRBV7-9|17|TRBD2
TGTGCCAGCAGCTTAGTGGAGCTAGCGGGAGTAGCAGATACGCAGTATTTT
CASSLVELAGVADTQYF
>TRBJ2-6|-|TRBV5-1|17|-
TGCGCCAGCAGCCACGGGACACCAGTCTCTGGGGCCAACGTCCTGACTTTC
CASSHGTPVSGANVLTF
>TRBJ1-2|-|TRBV5-1|15|-
TGCGCCAGCAGCTTGGAAGGACAGAATTACTATGGCTACACCTTC
CASSLEGQNYYGYTF
>TRBJ1-6|-|TRBV30|16|-
TGTGCCTGGAGTCCCGGGACAAACTCCTATAATTCACCCCTCCACTTT
CAWSPGTNSYNSPLHF
>TRBJ2-7|-|TRBV6-2/TRBV6-3|14|TRBD1
TGTGCCAGCAGTCAACAGACAGGGAATTACGAGCAGTACTTC
CASSQQTGNYEQYF
>TRBJ1-6|-|TRBV5-6|13|-
TGTGCCAGCAGCTTTTTTGTAAATTCACCCCTCCACTTT
CASSFFVNSPLHF
>TRBJ2-7|-|TRBV30|13|-
TGTGCCTGGAGTGCCGTCGGCTCCTACGAGCAGTACTTC
CAWSAVGSYEQYF
>TRBJ1-6|-|TRBV3-1/TRBV3-2|12|-
TGTGCCAGCAGCCAAGAACGTTTACCCCTCCACTTT
CASSQERLPLHF